This TCR beta chain was sequenced during a study of identical twins. TCRdb re-derived calls from the 5' RACE reads in MiXCR, one entry per CDR3 protein. The sample holds under 250,000 distinct CDR3 sequences, approximately 7.3% seen once. Only a few counts were recorded for this clonotype. These data were also reused for a study on yellow fever vaccine responses in identical twins.

Sequenced sample: CD8+ T cells sorted from blood. This TCR came from a woman under 30 in good health.

As DNA, the CDR3 is TGTGCCAGCAGCACTGACAGATCCCAAGAGACCCAGTACTTC. Translated: CASSTDRSQETQYF. The chain employs TRBV7-9 and TRBJ2-5; D may be TRBD1 (5 bases). The germline V gene has CDR1 SEHNR and CDR2 FQNEAQ (reference sequence). The CDR3 runs 14 residues. Trimming removed 5 bases at V and 1 base at J, with 11 bases between.